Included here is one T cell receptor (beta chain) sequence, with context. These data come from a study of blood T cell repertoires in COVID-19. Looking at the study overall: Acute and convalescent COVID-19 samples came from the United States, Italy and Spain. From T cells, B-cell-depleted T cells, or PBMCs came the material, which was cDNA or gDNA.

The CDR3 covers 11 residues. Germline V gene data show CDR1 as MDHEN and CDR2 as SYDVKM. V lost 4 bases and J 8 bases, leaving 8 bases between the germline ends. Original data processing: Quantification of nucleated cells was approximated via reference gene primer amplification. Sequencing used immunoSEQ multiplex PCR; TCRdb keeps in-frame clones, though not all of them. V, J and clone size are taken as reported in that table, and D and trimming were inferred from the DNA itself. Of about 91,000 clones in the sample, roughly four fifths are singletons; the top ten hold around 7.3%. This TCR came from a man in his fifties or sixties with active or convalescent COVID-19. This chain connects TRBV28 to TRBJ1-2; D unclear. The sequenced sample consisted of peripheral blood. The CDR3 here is CASSSLIGYTF. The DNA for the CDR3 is TGTGCCAGCAGTTCCCTAATCGGCTACACCTTC.